This T cell receptor beta chain stems from a study of T cells in Graves' hyperthyroidism and ophthalmopathy. There were TCR beta CDR3 regions amplified from RNA transcripts. HTBI primers were the set used in a first-round RT-PCR of the TCR CDR3. TCRdb used MiXCR to reprocess the multiplex PCR reads, holding one entry per CDR3 protein. The sample has roughly 110,000 distinct CDR3 sequences; more than 15% are singletons. This clonotype was seen a few times. The CDR3 length is 14 residues. V dropped 2 bases and J dropped 5 bases, with 8 bases sitting between them. Germline V gene lookup returns CDR1 SGHTS and CDR2 YDEGEE.

The material sequenced was blood. J is TRBJ1-6 and V is TRBV5-8; no firm D call. The TCR sequence derives from a woman between 50 and 59 years old with Graves' hyperthyroidism. In DNA, the CDR3 is TGTGCCAGCAGCTTTGGGGAGAATAATTCACCCCTCCACTTT. Protein sequence: CASSFGENNSPLHF.